This entry lists 22 T cell receptor beta chains sequenced from one sample in a study of T cells after yellow fever vaccination. Via MiXCR, TCRdb re-called the 5' RACE reads, giving one row per CDR3 protein. The sample records some 350,000 distinct CDR3 sequences, 3.5% to 4.5% being singletons. The specimen comprised PBMCs, sampled 5 days after the yellow fever booster vaccination. The receptors were sampled from a man younger than 35 who received the YFV17D yellow fever vaccine.

In this sample, this clonotype turned up a few times. J is TRBJ2-7 and V is TRBV5-1; D gene uncertain. Looked up from germline, CDR1 is SGHRS and CDR2 is YFSETQ. The germline V and J ends were trimmed by 0 bases and 0 bases, with 7 bases remaining between them. This CDR3 region has 14 residues. This chain's CDR3 is CASSLGFSSYEQYV. The CDR3, as DNA: TGCGCCAGCAGCTTGGGCTTTAGCTCCTACGAGCAGTACGTC.

This clonotype occurred once. The J gene is TRBJ1-1, the V gene TRBV5-1; 7 positions agree with TRBD1. With 3 bases clipped from V and 4 bases from J, the junction kept 12 bases outside the gene matches. The germline V gene has CDR1 SGHRS and CDR2 YFSETQ. The length of the CDR3 is 16 residues. The CDR3 coding sequence is TGCGCCAGCAGCTGGACAGGACTCGGGGAGGGCACTGAAGCTTTCTTT. Translating it yields CASSWTGLGEGTEAFF. Full variable domain (rest looked up from reference TRBV5-1 and TRBJ1-1): KAGVTQTPRYLIKTRGQQVTLSCSPISGHRSVSWYQQTPGQGLQFLFEYFSETQRNKGNFPGRFSGRQFSNSRSEMNVSTLELGDSALYLCASSWTGLGEGTEAFFGQGTRLTVV.

The gene calls are TRBV20-1 and TRBJ1-2; TRBD1 might be the D (5 bases). CDR3 size: 12 residues. The germline V gene encodes CDR1 DFQATT and CDR2 SNEGSKA (reference sequence). Trimming stripped 4 bases from V and 4 bases from J, with 10 bases between. The CDR3 here is CSATGTLYGYTF. DNA of the CDR3: TGCAGTGCTACCGGGACGCTCTATGGCTACACCTTC.

This sequence joins TRBV21-1 and TRBJ2-3; the table calls TRBD1, which could not be checked here. TRBV21-1 is a known pseudogene. The CDR3 spans 13 residues. CDR3 coding DNA: TGTGCCAGTTCCAGGGGGGGGCTTGATACGCAGTATTTT. Translation: CASSRGGLDTQYF.

The chain employs TRBV6-6 and TRBJ2-5; D might be TRBD2 (6 bases). The V end lost 10 bases, the J end lost 0 bases, and 21 bases lay between the germline ends. Germline CDR1 reads MNHNY; CDR2 reads SVGAGI (reference sequence). The CDR3 is 16 residues long. The CDR3 is CATTEKGRPYQETQYF. For the CDR3, the DNA is TGTGCCACCACCGAGAAGGGGAGGCCATACCAAGAGACCCAGTACTTC.

The rearrangement uses TRBV5-1 and TRBJ2-3; TRBD2 agrees at 8 bases. The trim removed 2 bases at V and 3 bases at J, leaving 8 bases unmatched. CDR1 and CDR2 from the germline V gene are SGHRS and YFSETQ. The CDR3 is 16 amino acids. The CDR3 DNA is TGCGCCAGCAGCTTTAAAGCGGGGGATTTAACAGATACGCAGTATTTT. It yields the protein CASSFKAGDLTDTQYF.

The J gene is TRBJ2-5, the V gene TRBV20-1, with D tentatively TRBD2 (7 bases). The CDR3 contains 15 residues. Looked up from germline, CDR1 is DFQATT and CDR2 is SNEGSKA (reference sequence). V dropped 5 bases and J dropped 0 bases, with 16 bases sitting between them. CDR3 nucleotides: TGCAGTGCTTCCTCGGGGGGCGCGTACCAAGAGACCCAGTACTTC. It yields the protein CSASSGGAYQETQYF.

This clonotype was detected a few times. The chain carries TRBV4-3 and TRBJ2-3; maybe TRBD2 (5 bases). V was pared by 1 base and J by 7 bases, with 9 bases between. CDR3 size: 13 residues. Germline values: CDR1 LGHNA, CDR2 YSLEER. CDR3 coding DNA: TGCGCCAGCAGCCAAGCCCTAGCAAATACGCAGTATTTT. This sequence encodes CASSQALANTQYF.

The chain combines TRBV9 with TRBJ2-1; D gene ambiguous. The V gene's germline CDR1 is SGDLS and CDR2 YYNGEE. The CDR3 extends over 15 amino acids. Trimming took off 4 bases at V and 7 bases at J, with 18 bases between the two ends. CDR3 nucleotide sequence: TGTGCCAGCAGCCTTAGGTCGGGTAGGAGTAATGAGCAGTTCTTC. Amino acids: CASSLRSGRSNEQFF.

This clonotype was counted ten times or more. The chain employs TRBV7-2 and TRBJ2-7; D uncertain. The V gene's germline CDR1 is SGHTA and CDR2 FQGNSA. The CDR3 is 13 amino acids. V was cut by 1 base and J by 0 bases, with 4 bases left in between. DNA of the CDR3: TGTGCCAGCAGCTTAGTGGACTCCTACGAGCAGTACTTC. Amino acids: CASSLVDSYEQYF. Variable domain in full (rest from reference TRBV7-2 and TRBJ2-7): GAGVSQSPSNKVTEKGKDVELRCDPISGHTALYWYRQSLGQGLEFLIYFQGNSAPDKSGLPSDRFSAERTGGSVSTLTIQRTQQEDSAVYLCASSLVDSYEQYFGPGTRLTVT.

This rearrangement joins TRBV9 to TRBJ1-2; D unresolved. V lost 0 bases and J 8 bases, leaving 11 bases between the germline ends. The CDR3 has 13 amino acids. Germline CDR1 reads SGDLS; CDR2 reads YYNGEE. Here the CDR3 reads CASSVEPRSGYTF. For the CDR3, the DNA is TGTGCCAGCAGCGTAGAGCCCCGAAGCGGCTACACCTTC.

This clonotype was recorded at least ten times. This sequence joins TRBV4-3 and TRBJ2-2, with a possible D match to TRBD2 (6 bases). CDR1 LGHNA and CDR2 YSLEER come from the germline V gene. Trimming cost V 0 bases and J 2 bases, with 13 bases left between them. The CDR3 loop spans 17 amino acids. This CDR3 reads CASSQDLAGLNTGELFF. In nucleotides, the CDR3 is TGCGCCAGCAGCCAAGATTTGGCGGGGTTAAACACCGGGGAGCTGTTTTTT.

This clonotype has just a few counts. The chain recombines TRBV18 with TRBJ1-2; possible D gene TRBD1, 6 bases. This CDR3 comprises 15 residues. The V gene lost 6 bases and the J gene lost 1 base, with 15 bases spanning the gap. Germline V gene data show CDR1 as KGHSH and CDR2 as LQKENI. The CDR3 DNA reads as TGTGCCAGCTCGTACGACAGGACACTTAACTATGGCTACACCTTC. Residues: CASSYDRTLNYGYTF.

Ten or more counts support this clonotype. The chain links TRBV5-6 to TRBJ2-3, with D possibly TRBD1 on 5 matching bases. The CDR3 has 12 amino acids. CDR1 and CDR2 from the germline V gene are SGHDT and YYEEEE. Trimming removed 0 bases from V and 10 bases from J, with 9 bases in between. The CDR3 protein is CASSLARAAQYF. Written as DNA, the CDR3 is TGTGCCAGCAGCTTGGCCAGGGCAGCGCAGTATTTT.

The J gene is TRBJ2-6, the V gene TRBV7-9, with D perhaps TRBD2 (5 bases). Germline V CDR1 and CDR2: SEHNR, FQNEAQ (reference sequence). This CDR3 is built from 17 residues. Trimming stripped 6 bases from V and 1 base from J, with 16 bases between. In DNA form, the CDR3 reads TGTGCCAGCAGGAGTAAAGCCCCGGGGTCTGGGGCCAACGTCCTGACTTTC. It encodes CASRSKAPGSGANVLTF.

The rearrangement joins TRBV7-2 to TRBJ2-1; 8 bases align to TRBD2. The CDR3 is 16 amino acids. V lost 4 bases and J lost 5; bases outside the gene matches: 10. Germline CDR1 reads SGHTA; CDR2 reads FQGNSA. The CDR3 nucleotides are TGTGCCAGCAGCTATCTTTGGATTAGCGGGGACAATGAGCAGTTCTTC. It codes for CASSYLWISGDNEQFF. Filled out from reference TRBV7-2 and TRBJ2-1, the complete variable domain reads GAGVSQSPSNKVTEKGKDVELRCDPISGHTALYWYRQSLGQGLEFLIYFQGNSAPDKSGLPSDRFSAERTGGSVSTLTIQRTQQEDSAVYLCASSYLWISGDNEQFFGPGTRLTVL.

The chain has TRBV7-9 and TRBJ2-5; tentative D call: TRBD1 (6 bases). The CDR3 totals 15 residues. CDR1 and CDR2 (germline): SEHNR, FQNEAQ (reference sequence). V was shortened by 4 bases and J by 4 bases, with 16 bases between the two germline ends. The CDR3 here is CASSYDPDSGETQYF. CDR3 nucleotide sequence: TGTGCCAGCAGCTACGACCCGGACAGCGGAGAGACCCAGTACTTC.

The chain uses TRBV5-1 and TRBJ2-1; D is perhaps TRBD2 (7 bases). There are 14 residues in the CDR3. V lost 0 bases and J 8 bases, leaving 12 bases between the germline ends. Per the germline V gene, CDR1 is SGHRS and CDR2 is YFSETQ. The CDR3 DNA sequence: TGCGCCAGCAGCTTGGCACGGGGGGCCGATGAGCAGTTCTTC. Protein product: CASSLARGADEQFF.

This clonotype showed up many times. The gene calls are TRBV20-1 and TRBJ2-1, with D possibly matching TRBD1 (5 bases). The CDR3 is 11 amino acids. V dropped 5 bases and J dropped 7 bases, with 9 bases sitting between them. Per germline, CDR1 DFQATT and CDR2 SNEGSKA (reference sequence). The CDR3 DNA sequence: TGCAGTGCTTCCAGGGTGAATGAGCAGTTCTTC. Protein product: CSASRVNEQFF.

This clonotype came up a few times. The chain recombines TRBV12-3 or TRBV12-4 with TRBJ2-5; perhaps D is TRBD1 or TRBD2 (5 bases each). The ends were cut back, 6 bases at V and 3 bases at J, with 11 bases in the middle. The CDR3 consists of 13 residues. This CDR3 reads CASSNRGKETQYF. For the CDR3, the DNA is TGTGCCAGCAGCAACCGGGGCAAAGAGACCCAGTACTTC.

This clonotype was seen a handful of times. The rearrangement joins TRBV6-1 to TRBJ2-7; 8 nucleotides line up with TRBD1. The V gene's germline CDR1 is MNHNS and CDR2 SASEGT. The ends lost 5 bases at V and 2 bases at J; junction bases unmatched: 8. This CDR3 is 15 amino acids long. The CDR3 nucleotides read TGTGCCAGCAGTCGGACAGGGAGTCCCACCTACGAGCAGTACGTC. It translates to CASSRTGSPTYEQYV.

This clonotype appeared many times. The rearrangement links TRBV20-1 to TRBJ2-1, with 9 bases identical to TRBD2. The CDR3 has 13 amino acids. Germline trimming cut 6 bases from V and 7 bases from J; bases unmatched to any gene: 7. Germline-derived CDR1 and CDR2 are DFQATT and SNEGSKA (reference sequence). CDR3 sequence: CSATTSGANEQFF. CDR3 DNA sequence: TGCAGTGCAACGACTAGCGGAGCGAATGAGCAGTTCTTC.